This T cell receptor (beta chain) was retrieved from a study of cytomegalovirus exposure and HLA in healthy donors. The PCR was carried out with 60 Vbeta primers and 13 Jbeta primers. Sequencing was performed with immunoSEQ multiplex PCR; in TCRdb, only in-frame clones are kept and a portion is missing. The top ten hold around 3.2% of the sample, which has about 96,000 clones, roughly 74% seen once. The junction had 11 bases not matched to a gene; V was cut back by 4 bases and J by 0 bases. Germline lookup yields CDR1 SGHAT and CDR2 FQDESV (reference sequence). The CDR3 is made up of 19 amino acids. General study findings and limits: In a later analysis, productive TCRs from donors in an Asian-associated ancestry cluster reportedly carried fewer N-insertions than the cohort mean. Across HLA loci, a later analysis found differing TCR association rates, with DRB1 most and HLA-C fewest. The study listed some 160 cytomegalovirus-associated TCR beta chains.

About this clone: What it binds is not known.

These donors, healthy bone marrow donors, were studied. The V and J genes are TRBV11-1 and TRBJ2-1; 11 positions match TRBD2. The receptor was isolated from a female donor in good health and CMV-seropositive. The specimen was PBMCs. In nucleotides, the CDR3 is TGTGCCAGCAGCTCCAGGGTAGCGGGGGGGAGAAGCTCCTACAATGAGCAGTTCTTC. This codes for CASSSRVAGGRSSYNEQFF.